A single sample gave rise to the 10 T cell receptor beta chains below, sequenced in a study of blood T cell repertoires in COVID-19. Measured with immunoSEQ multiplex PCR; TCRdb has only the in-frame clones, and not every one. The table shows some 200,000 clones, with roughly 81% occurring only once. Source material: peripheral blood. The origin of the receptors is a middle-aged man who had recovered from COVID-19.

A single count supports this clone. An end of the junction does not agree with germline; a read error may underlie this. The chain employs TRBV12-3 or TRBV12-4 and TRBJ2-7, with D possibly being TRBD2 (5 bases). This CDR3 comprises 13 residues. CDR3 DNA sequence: TGTGCCAGCAGTCCCCGCCGGAATGATGTGGAGGACTTC. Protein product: CASSPRRNDVEDF.

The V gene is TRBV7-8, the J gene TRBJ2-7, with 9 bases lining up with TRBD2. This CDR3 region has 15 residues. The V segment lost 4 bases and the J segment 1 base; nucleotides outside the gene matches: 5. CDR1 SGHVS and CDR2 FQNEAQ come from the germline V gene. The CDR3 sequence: CASSSPRGGSYEQYF. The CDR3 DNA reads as TGTGCCAGCAGCTCTCCGCGGGGGGGATCCTACGAGCAGTACTTC.

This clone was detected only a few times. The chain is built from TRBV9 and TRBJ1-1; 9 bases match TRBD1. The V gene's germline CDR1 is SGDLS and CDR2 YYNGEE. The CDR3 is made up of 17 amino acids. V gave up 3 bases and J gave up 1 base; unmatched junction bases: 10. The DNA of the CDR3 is TGTGCCAGCAGCGCATCCCGGGACAGGGAGGGGAACACTGAAGCTTTCTTT. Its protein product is CASSASRDREGNTEAFF.

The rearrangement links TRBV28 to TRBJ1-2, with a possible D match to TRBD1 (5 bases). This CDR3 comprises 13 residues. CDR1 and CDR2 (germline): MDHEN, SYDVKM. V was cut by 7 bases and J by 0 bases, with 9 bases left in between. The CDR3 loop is CASTRQPNYGYTF. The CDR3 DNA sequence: TGTGCCAGCACTAGACAGCCTAACTATGGCTACACCTTC.

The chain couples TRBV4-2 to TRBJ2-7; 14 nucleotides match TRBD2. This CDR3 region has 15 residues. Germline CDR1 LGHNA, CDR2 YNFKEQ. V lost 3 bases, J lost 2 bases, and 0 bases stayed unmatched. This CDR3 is CASSQGLAGAYEQYF. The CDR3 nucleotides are TGTGCCAGCAGCCAGGGACTAGCGGGAGCCTACGAGCAGTACTTC.

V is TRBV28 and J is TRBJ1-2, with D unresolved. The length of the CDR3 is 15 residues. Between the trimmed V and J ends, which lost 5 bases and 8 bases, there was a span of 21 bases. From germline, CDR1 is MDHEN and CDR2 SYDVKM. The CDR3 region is CASSVPGSGSTGYTF. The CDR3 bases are TGTGCCAGCAGTGTACCGGGTTCCGGGTCCACCGGCTACACCTTC.

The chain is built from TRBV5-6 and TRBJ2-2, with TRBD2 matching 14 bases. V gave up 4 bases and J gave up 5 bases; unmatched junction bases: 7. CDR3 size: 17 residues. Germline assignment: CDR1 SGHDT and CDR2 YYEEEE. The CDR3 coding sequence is TGTGCCAGCAGCCTGGAGAGGACTAGCGGGAGGACCGGGGAGCTGTTTTTT. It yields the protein CASSLERTSGRTGELFF.

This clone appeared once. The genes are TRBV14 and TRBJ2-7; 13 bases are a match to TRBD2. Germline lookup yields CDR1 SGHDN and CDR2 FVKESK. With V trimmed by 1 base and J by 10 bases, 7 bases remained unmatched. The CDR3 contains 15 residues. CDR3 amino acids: CASSQAGLAGRGQYF. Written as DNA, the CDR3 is TGTGCCAGCAGCCAAGCGGGACTAGCGGGGAGAGGACAGTACTTC.

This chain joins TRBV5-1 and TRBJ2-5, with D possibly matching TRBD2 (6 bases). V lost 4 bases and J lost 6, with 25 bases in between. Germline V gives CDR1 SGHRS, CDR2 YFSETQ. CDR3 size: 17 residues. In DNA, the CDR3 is TGCGCCAGCAGCCCCGGGGACCGTGGGAACGGGGGAAAGACCCAGTACTTC. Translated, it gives CASSPGDRGNGGKTQYF. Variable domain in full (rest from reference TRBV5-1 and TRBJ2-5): KAGVTQTPRYLIKTRGQQVTLSCSPISGHRSVSWYQQTPGQGLQFLFEYFSETQRNKGNFPGRFSGRQFSNSRSEMNVSTLELGDSALYLCASSPGDRGNGGKTQYFGPGTRLLVL.

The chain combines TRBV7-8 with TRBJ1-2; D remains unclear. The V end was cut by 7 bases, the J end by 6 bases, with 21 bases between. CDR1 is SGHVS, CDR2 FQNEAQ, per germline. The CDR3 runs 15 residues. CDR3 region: CASKINTGIGDGYTF. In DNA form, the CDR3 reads TGTGCCAGCAAAATCAACACGGGGATCGGGGATGGCTACACCTTC.